The 25 T cell receptor beta chains reported below all come from one sample, sequenced in a study of metastatic and nonmetastatic thyroid tumors. Patients underwent thyroid surgery, and none had received any treatment before it. TCRdb called clones again from the PCR reads with MiXCR. The data hold 20,000 or so clones, with 15% to 19% observed a single time. The sample comprised blood. All receptors derive from a female donor with papillary thyroid cancer or a benign thyroid nodule (not recorded which). Some clones in this sample may be carry-over from other donors' samples.

This clone was recorded at least ten times. Just one base apart from a much larger clone, this may be a read error. The CDR3 DNA sequence: TGTGCCAGCAGCGAAGCGGAGACAGCTAATCAGCCCCAGCATTTT. Translating gives CASSEAETANQPQHF. The chain uses TRBV11-2 and TRBJ1-5; maybe TRBD1 (5 bases). V was shortened by 5 bases and J by 4 bases, with 15 bases between the two germline ends. Germline V lookup: CDR1 SGHAT, CDR2 FQNNGV. The CDR3 has 15 amino acids.

This clone was observed many times. V usage is TRBV7-9 and J usage is TRBJ1-4; D unclear. This CDR3 is 11 amino acids long. Germline V gene data show CDR1 as SEHNR and CDR2 as FQNEAQ (reference sequence). V was shortened by 5 bases and J by 7 bases, with 5 bases between the two germline ends. CDR3 sequence reads: CASSLSEKLFF. CDR3 nucleotide sequence: TGTGCCAGCAGCCTCAGTGAAAAACTGTTTTTT.

Regarding this clone: A much larger clone lies one base from this, so it may be a read error. The chain carries TRBV5-1 and TRBJ2-3; TRBD2 matches 14 bases. Germline loops: CDR1 SGHRS, CDR2 YFSETQ. This CDR3 has 14 residues. CDR3 loop: CASKGLAGADAQYF. CDR3 coding DNA: TGCGCCAGCAAGGGACTAGCGGGGGCAGATGCGCAGTATTTT.

V usage is TRBV28 and J usage is TRBJ2-7, with D perhaps matching TRBD1 or TRBD2 (6 bases each). CDR3 length: 16 residues. CDR1 and CDR2 from the germline V gene are MDHEN and SYDVKM. V was cut by 4 bases and J by 0 bases, with 16 bases left in between. CDR3 protein: CASSSGRGGSSYEQYF. Here the CDR3 DNA reads TGTGCCAGCAGTTCCGGAAGAGGGGGGAGCTCCTACGAGCAGTACTTC.

This clone was picked up many times. The chain is built from TRBV2 and TRBJ2-6, with 11 bases aligning to TRBD1. This CDR3 has 18 residues. J gave up 1 base and V 7 bases, and 9 bases lay outside the gene matches. Germline loops: CDR1 SNHLY, CDR2 FYNNEI. CDR3 bases: TGTGCCAGCACCAATGGGGACAGGGGGGCGTCTGGGGCCAACGTCCTGACTTTC. Its translation is CASTNGDRGASGANVLTF.

Many counts were recorded for this clone. J is TRBJ2-5 and V is TRBV7-2, with a weak D call TRBD2 (6 bases). V was clipped by 1 base and J by 3 bases, with 18 bases between them. The germline V gene encodes CDR1 SGHTA and CDR2 FQGNSA. CDR3 length equals 17 residues. CDR3 coding DNA: TGTGCCAGCAGCTTAGGGATAGCGGCAGGGTACGAAGAGACCCAGTACTTC. It yields the protein CASSLGIAAGYEETQYF.

The sample holds many counts of this clone. The V gene is TRBV7-9, the J gene TRBJ2-7; tentative D call: TRBD2 (5 bases). Trimming left V 5 bases short and J 3 bases short, with 20 bases between. The CDR3 has 16 residues. Per the germline V gene, CDR1 is SEHNR and CDR2 is FQNEAQ (reference sequence). The CDR3 here is CASSPPDYPGSYEQYF. CDR3 DNA sequence: TGTGCCAGCAGCCCACCCGACTACCCGGGGAGCTACGAGCAGTACTTC.

This clone was recorded many times. V is TRBV3-1 and J is TRBJ2-7, with D perhaps assigned TRBD1 or TRBD2 (6 bases each). The CDR3 consists of 14 residues. V was pared by 0 bases and J by 4 bases, with 10 bases between. The V gene's germline CDR1 is LGHDT and CDR2 YNNKEL (reference sequence). The CDR3 nucleotides read TGTGCCAGCAGCCAAGATGGGGGGCCATACGAGCAGTACTTC. Translating it yields CASSQDGGPYEQYF.

The chain employs TRBV20-1 and TRBJ2-2, with D maybe TRBD2 (5 bases). This CDR3 spans 14 amino acids. Trimming removed 5 bases from V and 1 base from J, with 11 bases in between. Germline-derived CDR1 and CDR2 are DFQATT and SNEGSKA (reference sequence). The CDR3 nucleotides are TGCAGTGCTCCGAGGGTCGGGAACACCGGGGAGCTGTTTTTT. Translated, it gives CSAPRVGNTGELFF.

This clone was recorded at least ten times. This sequence joins TRBV20-1 and TRBJ1-5; D not resolved. There are 14 residues in the CDR3. Trimming shortened V by 3 bases and J by 2 bases, and 11 bases separated the two germline ends. Germline CDR1 and CDR2: DFQATT and SNEGSKA (reference sequence). CDR3 DNA sequence: TGCAGTGCTAGTGAGGAGTTTGGCAATCAGCCCCAGCATTTT. Its translation is CSASEEFGNQPQHF.

The chain links TRBV20-1 to TRBJ2-2; the D gene is possibly TRBD1 (5 bases). V was trimmed by 2 bases and J by 2 bases, leaving 21 bases between them. Germline CDR1 is DFQATT and CDR2 is SNEGSKA (reference sequence). The CDR3 runs 18 residues. CDR3 protein: CSARLTAGSRVNTGELFF. As DNA, the CDR3 is TGCAGTGCTAGACTTACAGCAGGGTCAAGAGTCAACACCGGGGAGCTGTTTTTT.

This clone came up many times. The chain has TRBV12-5 and TRBJ2-1; perhaps TRBD2 as D (6 bases). CDR1 LGHNT and CDR2 FRNRAP come from the germline V gene. The V end was cut by 6 bases, the J end by 6 bases, with 21 bases between. The CDR3 is 16 amino acids. CDR3 sequence reads: CASGLFRGGGVNEQFF. The CDR3 DNA reads TGTGCTAGTGGCCTTTTCAGAGGTGGAGGGGTCAATGAGCAGTTCTTC.

Points on this clone: This may be a read error, as it is one base from a much larger clone. At the DNA level, this CDR3 is encoded by other sequences in the same sample as well. The chain combines TRBV20-1 with TRBJ2-3; D not certain. V lost 6 bases and J lost 6, with 10 bases in between. Germline-derived CDR1 and CDR2 are DFQATT and SNEGSKA (reference sequence). This CDR3 is 11 amino acids long. The CDR3 here is CSASEQDTQYF. CDR3 nucleotide sequence: TGCAGTGCGTCGGAGCAGGATACGCAGTATTTT.

This clone was recorded many times. The rearrangement joins TRBV2 to TRBJ2-5; 11 bases map to TRBD2. The CDR3 contains 17 residues. CDR1 is SNHLY and CDR2 is FYNNEI in the germline V gene. J was trimmed by 5 bases and V by 7 bases; bases with no gene match: 15. The CDR3 nucleotides are TGTGCCAGCACCGAAGGTCGGCTAGCGGGGGGTGGGGAGACCCAGTACTTC. Its translation is CASTEGRLAGGGETQYF.

With respect to this clone: This could be a read error, since a much larger clone is one nucleotide away. The sample holds other DNA sequences that translate to the same CDR3. The genes are TRBV5-1 and TRBJ2-3; the match to TRBD2 covers 9 bases. The CDR3 covers 16 residues. CDR1 and CDR2 (germline): SGHRS, YFSETQ. The CDR3 DNA is TGCGCCAGCGGCTTGGGACTAGCTGGAGTGTTAGATACGCAGTATTTT. This sequence encodes CASGLGLAGVLDTQYF.

About this clone itself: This CDR3 is missing its conserved last phenylalanine or tryptophan, likely due to a read error. This chain links TRBV5-5 with TRBJ1-1; tentative D call: TRBD1 (5 bases). The CDR3 consists of 13 residues. Germline CDR1 and CDR2: SGHKS and YYEKEE (reference sequence). The V end was cut by 5 bases, the J end by 1 base, with 9 bases between. CDR3 sequence reads: CASRYRGNTEAFL. CDR3 nucleotide sequence: TGTGCCAGCAGATATAGGGGGAACACTGAAGCTTTCCTT.

The chain couples TRBV27 to TRBJ2-7; a weak D match, TRBD2 (5 bases). CDR1 MNHEY and CDR2 SMNVEV come from the germline V gene (reference sequence). This CDR3 is 15 amino acids long. The V gene lost 5 bases and the J gene lost 6 bases, with 20 bases spanning the gap. The CDR3 sequence is CASSVSARASGEQYF. The CDR3 nucleotides are TGTGCCAGCAGTGTTAGCGCGAGGGCCTCTGGCGAGCAGTACTTC.

This clone was picked up a small number of times. The chain is built from TRBV6-1 and TRBJ1-2, with D maybe TRBD1 (5 bases). This CDR3 region has 15 residues. Per germline, CDR1 MNHNS and CDR2 SASEGT. Trimming left V 0 bases short and J 0 bases short, with 8 bases between. This chain's CDR3 is CASSEAAGPNYGYTF. The CDR3 DNA reads as TGTGCCAGCAGTGAAGCGGCGGGACCTAACTATGGCTACACCTTC.

This clone was observed at least ten times. The chain links TRBV20-1 to TRBJ2-5, with TRBD2 matching 10 bases. Trimming took 0 bases from V and 3 from J; bases not matched to a gene: 16. Germline values: CDR1 DFQATT, CDR2 SNEGSKA (reference sequence). The CDR3 sequence is 19 residues long. This chain's CDR3 is CSARDGTSDLPVLKETQYF. The CDR3 DNA follows: TGCAGTGCTAGAGACGGGACTAGCGACCTTCCAGTCCTAAAAGAGACCCAGTACTTC.

This clone was counted at least ten times. The V and J genes are TRBV5-1 and TRBJ2-5; weak D call: TRBD1 (5 bases). Trimming removed 5 bases from V and 4 bases from J, with 15 bases in between. The CDR3 length is 14 residues. The germline V gene encodes CDR1 SGHRS and CDR2 YFSETQ. This CDR3 reads CASRMVGAAETQYF. The CDR3, as DNA: TGCGCCAGCAGAATGGTTGGGGCGGCAGAGACCCAGTACTTC.

This clone has a count of ten or more. CDR3 sequence reads: CASSLVKSLTDTQYF. The CDR3 DNA reads as TGCGCCAGCAGCTTGGTCAAGAGCCTCACAGATACGCAGTATTTT. The rearrangement uses TRBV5-1 and TRBJ2-3; D not resolved. Trimming took off 0 bases at V and 2 bases at J, with 10 bases between the two ends. CDR1 SGHRS and CDR2 YFSETQ come from the germline V gene. This CDR3 is 15 amino acids long.

This clone has a count of ten or more. The chain employs TRBV4-1 and TRBJ1-1; D ambiguous. Trimming cost V 0 bases and J 1 base, with 12 bases left between them. Per the germline V gene, CDR1 is MGHRA and CDR2 is YSYEKL. The CDR3 runs to 16 residues. The CDR3: CASSQDQSGENTEAFF. As DNA, the CDR3 is TGCGCCAGCAGCCAAGATCAAAGCGGGGAGAACACTGAAGCTTTCTTT.

Notes on this clone: The same CDR3 can be traced to other DNA sequences in this sample. This chain uses TRBV20-1 with TRBJ1-1, with unresolved D. Trimming left V 3 bases short and J 2 bases short, with 10 bases between. CDR3 length: 13 residues. Germline-derived CDR1 and CDR2 are DFQATT and SNEGSKA (reference sequence). CDR3: CSAREDTNTEAFF. The CDR3, as DNA: TGCAGTGCTAGGGAAGACACTAACACTGAAGCTTTCTTT.

In nucleotides, the CDR3 is TGCAGTGCTCATAGCGGGAGTCGGCGAGAGACCCAGTACTTC. Its translation: CSAHSGSRRETQYF. The rearrangement links TRBV20-1 to TRBJ2-5; 9 bases fit TRBD2. The CDR3 runs 14 residues. Germline CDR1 and CDR2: DFQATT and SNEGSKA (reference sequence). The junction had 8 bases not matched to a gene; V was cut back by 5 bases and J by 4 bases.

This clone was picked up many times. The chain joins TRBV20-1 to TRBJ2-5; the match to TRBD1 covers 11 bases. Germline V gene sequence: CDR1 DFQATT, CDR2 SNEGSKA (reference sequence). The CDR3 runs 16 residues. The V segment lost 0 bases and the J segment 4 bases; nucleotides outside the gene matches: 7. CDR3 nucleotides: TGCAGTGCTAGAGATCATCGGACAGGGGGCCTAGAGACCCAGTACTTC. Residues: CSARDHRTGGLETQYF.